These T cell receptor beta chains were read from a single sample in a study of radiation and T cells in renal cell carcinoma. TCRdb's table, derived via immunoSEQ multiplex PCR, lists solely in-frame clones and lacks some. The repertoire has approximately 170,000 clones, about 87% of them found once; the top ten carry approximately 11%. Here the sequenced sample was blood, taken from a patient whose treatment included radiotherapy and nephrectomy. All receptors come from a woman in her forties or fifties with renal cell carcinoma. Each CDR3 is given with its conserved first and last residue. D genes are given only for firm matches. Some rows mark clone size as missing; the rest say once, few, many or name a class of expanded clone.

CASSSDRVSYGYTF,TGTGCCAGTAGTTCGGACAGGGTATCTTATGGCTACACCTTC,TRBJ1-2,TRBV19,TRBD1,-
CASSTGGGRRRGYTF,TGTGCCAGTAGTACAGGGGGGGGACGTCGGCGTGGCTACACCTTC,TRBJ1-2,TRBV19,TRBD1,-
CASSGANYGYTF,TGTGCCAGCAGCGGGGCCAACTATGGCTACACCTTC,TRBJ1-2,TRBV2,-,-
CASSLDSQGAMNGYTF,TGCGCCAGCAGCTTGGATTCCCAGGGGGCAATGAATGGCTACACCTTC,TRBJ1-2,TRBV5-1,TRBD1,-
CASSGRQEHSGNTIYF,TGTGCCAGCAGCGGGAGACAGGAACACTCTGGAAACACCATATATTTT,TRBJ1-3,TRBV9,-,-
CASSQDRSSQETQYF,TGTGCCAGCAGCCAGGACAGATCCTCCCAAGAGACCCAGTACTTC,TRBJ2-5,TRBV2,-,-
CASSEPGTGGDEQFF,TGTGCCAGCAGTGAGCCCGGGACAGGGGGCGACGAGCAGTTCTTC,TRBJ2-1,TRBV6-1,TRBD1,-
CASSLVGAGARTDTQYF,TGTGCCAGCAGCTTGGTTGGGGCAGGGGCCCGCACAGATACGCAGTATTTT,TRBJ2-3,TRBV5-6,-,once
CASSIFRDSNQPQHF,TGTGCCAGTAGTATATTCAGGGATAGCAATCAGCCCCAGCATTTT,TRBJ1-5,TRBV19,-,once
CASSSTSGDPETQYF,TGTGCCAGCAGCTCCACTAGCGGGGACCCAGAGACCCAGTACTTC,TRBJ2-5,TRBV5-6,TRBD2,-
CASSEPGQGIYGYTF,TGTGCCAGCAGTGAGCCGGGACAGGGAATCTATGGCTACACCTTC,TRBJ1-2,TRBV6-1,TRBD1,-
CASTPRQGTGELFF,TGTGCCAGCACCCCCCGGCAGGGCACCGGGGAGCTGTTTTTT,TRBJ2-2,TRBV6-6,-,-
CASSPSRQMNTEAFF,TGTGCCAGCAGCCCCTCGCGGCAAATGAACACTGAAGCTTTCTTT,TRBJ1-1,TRBV7-9,-,-
CATRGPLSYNSPLHF,TGTGCCACCAGAGGGCCCCTCTCCTATAATTCACCCCTCCACTTT,TRBJ1-6,TRBV15,-,-
CASSLDRAYTEAFF,TGTGCCAGCAGCTTAGACAGGGCCTACACTGAAGCTTTCTTT,TRBJ1-1,TRBV7-6,-,-
CAWSVLSTDTQYF,TGTGCCTGGAGTGTCCTGAGCACAGATACGCAGTATTTT,TRBJ2-3,TRBV30,-,-
CASSSGGTGGNQPQHF,TGTGCCAGCAGCTCCGGTGGGACAGGGGGCAATCAGCCCCAGCATTTT,TRBJ1-5,TRBV5-6,TRBD1,-
CASSFDGSNEQFF,TGTGCCAGCAGCTTCGATGGGAGCAATGAGCAGTTCTTC,TRBJ2-1,TRBV11-1,-,-
CASSAWGDGYTF,TGTGCCAGCAGTGCATGGGGGGATGGCTACACCTTC,TRBJ1-2,TRBV6-5,-,-
CASQVGQGPFGYTF,TGTGCCAGTCAAGTCGGACAGGGACCTTTTGGCTACACCTTC,TRBJ1-2,TRBV19,TRBD1,-
CASRWTLNTEAFF,TGTGCCAGCAGGTGGACTTTGAACACTGAAGCTTTCTTT,TRBJ1-1,TRBV6-1,-,-
CASGVSSYEQYF,TGTGCCAGCGGCGTTAGCTCCTACGAGCAGTACTTC,TRBJ2-7,TRBV7-8,-,-
CASIKRPGHMDYGYTF,TGTGCCAGTATCAAACGGCCCGGTCACATGGACTATGGCTACACCTTC,TRBJ1-2,TRBV19,-,-
CASSLDRPGTDTQYF,TGCGCCAGCAGCTTGGACCGGCCCGGCACAGATACGCAGTATTTT,TRBJ2-3,TRBV5-1,-,-
CASSWRGKGTEAFF,TGTGCCAGCAGTTGGCGGGGGAAAGGGACTGAAGCTTTCTTT,TRBJ1-1,TRBV5-6,-,-
CASSLIEWDNEQFF,TGTGCCAGCAGCTTAATTGAATGGGACAATGAGCAGTTCTTC,TRBJ2-1,TRBV7-9,-,-
CASSVGLADTDTQYF,TGTGCCAGCAGCGTAGGACTAGCGGACACAGATACGCAGTATTTT,TRBJ2-3,TRBV9,TRBD2,-
CASSNPDRAWRGYTF,TGTGCCAGCAGCAACCCCGACAGGGCTTGGCGTGGCTACACCTTC,TRBJ1-2,TRBV7-9,TRBD1,-
CASSWIQGEGYTF,TGTGCCAGCAGCTGGATCCAGGGGGAAGGCTACACCTTC,TRBJ1-2,TRBV7-9,TRBD1,-
CASSYNRGPNEKLFF,TGTGCCAGCAGTTACAACAGGGGCCCTAATGAAAAACTGTTTTTT,TRBJ1-4,TRBV6-5,TRBD1,-
CATSRGFGMNTEAFF,TGTGCCACCAGCAGAGGATTCGGGATGAACACTGAAGCTTTCTTT,TRBJ1-1,TRBV15,-,-
CASSLARGTGSYEQYF,TGTGCCAGCAGCTTAGCGAGGGGGACAGGGTCCTACGAGCAGTACTTC,TRBJ2-7,TRBV7-9,TRBD1,-
CASTKSRDPGELFF,TGTGCCAGCACTAAAAGTAGGGACCCCGGGGAGCTGTTTTTT,TRBJ2-2,TRBV2,-,-
CASSLNQGTGELFF,TGTGCCAGCAGCTTGAATCAGGGCACCGGGGAGCTGTTTTTT,TRBJ2-2,TRBV5-4,-,-
CATTGGGLNTEAFF,TGTGCCACCACGGGGGGGGGTTTGAACACTGAAGCTTTCTTT,TRBJ1-1,TRBV10-3,-,-
CASSLSREHYGYTF,TGTGCCAGCTCACTCTCCAGGGAGCACTATGGCTACACCTTC,TRBJ1-2,TRBV18,-,-
CASSPTRLAYNEQFF,TGTGCCAGCAGCCCTACCCGGCTAGCGTACAATGAGCAGTTCTTC,TRBJ2-1,TRBV11-3,-,-
CASSFSPTPPGQETQYF,TGTGCCAGCAGCTTTTCTCCGACCCCGCCGGGACAAGAGACCCAGTACTTC,TRBJ2-5,TRBV7-6,-,-
CASSFLNIQYF,TGTGCCAGCAGCTTTCTAAACATTCAGTACTTC,TRBJ2-4,TRBV5-5,-,-
CASSPRQGRETQYF,TGCGCCAGCAGCCCCCGACAGGGGCGAGAGACCCAGTACTTC,TRBJ2-5,TRBV5-1,TRBD1,-
CALGRGYNEQFF,TGTGCCTTGGGTCGAGGGTACAATGAGCAGTTCTTC,TRBJ2-1,TRBV30,-,few
CASSGAHEQYF,TGTGCCAGCAGCGGCGCCCACGAGCAGTACTTC,TRBJ2-7,TRBV6-1,-,-
CSVLGEMNTEAFF,TGCAGCGTACTGGGGGAGATGAACACTGAAGCTTTCTTT,TRBJ1-1,TRBV29-1,-,few
CASSAAIPRNEKLFF,TGTGCCAGCAGTGCAGCCATCCCTAGGAATGAAAAACTGTTTTTT,TRBJ1-4,TRBV2,-,-
CASSYRGPPNTEAFF,TGTGCCAGCAGTTACAGGGGCCCTCCGAACACTGAAGCTTTCTTT,TRBJ1-1,TRBV6-6,-,-
CASSLLGGDAGELFF,TGTGCTAGCAGCTTGTTAGGGGGCGACGCCGGGGAGCTGTTTTTT,TRBJ2-2,TRBV7-7,TRBD1,-
CASSYASGGGADTQYF,TGTGCCAGCAGTTATGCTAGCGGGGGTGGTGCAGATACGCAGTATTTT,TRBJ2-3,TRBV6-6,TRBD2,-
CASHSVRSGNTIYF,TGTGCCAGCCACTCGGTTCGCTCTGGAAACACCATATATTTT,TRBJ1-3,TRBV6-6,-,-
CAWSVLNGVGEKLFF,TGTGCCTGGAGTGTATTGAACGGGGTGGGCGAAAAACTGTTTTTT,TRBJ1-4,TRBV30,-,once
CASSSQGVGTEAFF,TGTGCCAGCAGCTCGCAGGGGGTAGGAACTGAAGCTTTCTTT,TRBJ1-1,TRBV9,TRBD1,few
CASSLGTGGNQPQHF,TGTGCCAGCAGCTTAGGGACAGGGGGCAATCAGCCCCAGCATTTT,TRBJ1-5,TRBV7-8,TRBD1,-
CATSRDGEQYF,TGTGCCACCAGCAGAGACGGGGAGCAGTACTTC,TRBJ2-7,TRBV15,-,-
CASSVGGSVAGKETQYF,TGTGCCAGCAGCGTAGGTGGGTCGGTAGCGGGGAAAGAGACCCAGTACTTC,TRBJ2-5,TRBV9,TRBD2,-
CASSLLPHLVGEQFF,TGTGCCAGCAGCTTATTACCCCACCTGGTGGGGGAGCAGTTCTTC,TRBJ2-1,TRBV7-3,-,-
CASSPSVIGRGNEQYF,TGTGCCAGCAGCCCCTCGGTCATTGGACGGGGCAACGAGCAGTACTTC,TRBJ2-7,TRBV7-3,-,-
CASRRGTGGSNQPQHF,TGTGCCAGTAGAAGAGGGACAGGGGGGAGCAATCAGCCCCAGCATTTT,TRBJ1-5,TRBV19,TRBD1,-
CSVESSGVTDTQYF,TGCAGCGTTGAGTCTAGCGGGGTAACAGATACGCAGTATTTT,TRBJ2-3,TRBV29-1,TRBD2,-
CASSILSDREAFF,TGTGCCAGTAGTATACTAAGCGACAGGGAAGCTTTCTTT,TRBJ1-1,TRBV19,-,-
CASTVLELTGNTIYF,TGTGCCAGCACTGTGCTCGAGCTCACTGGAAACACCATATATTTT,TRBJ1-3,TRBV18,-,-
CASSLGDTDNYGYTF,TGTGCCAGCAGCTTAGGGGACACAGATAACTATGGCTACACCTTC,TRBJ1-2,TRBV7-9,-,-